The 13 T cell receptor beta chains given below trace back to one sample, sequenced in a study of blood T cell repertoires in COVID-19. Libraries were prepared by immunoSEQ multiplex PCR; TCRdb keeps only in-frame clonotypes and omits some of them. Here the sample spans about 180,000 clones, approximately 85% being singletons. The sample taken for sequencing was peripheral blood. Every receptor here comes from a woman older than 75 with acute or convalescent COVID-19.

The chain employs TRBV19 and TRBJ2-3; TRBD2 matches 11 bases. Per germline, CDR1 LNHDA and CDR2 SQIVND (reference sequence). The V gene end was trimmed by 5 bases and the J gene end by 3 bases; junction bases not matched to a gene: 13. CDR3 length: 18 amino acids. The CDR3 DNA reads TGTGCCAGTAGTTTTAGTGTCACTAGCGGGAGTCGGACAGATACGCAGTATTTT. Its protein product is CASSFSVTSGSRTDTQYF.

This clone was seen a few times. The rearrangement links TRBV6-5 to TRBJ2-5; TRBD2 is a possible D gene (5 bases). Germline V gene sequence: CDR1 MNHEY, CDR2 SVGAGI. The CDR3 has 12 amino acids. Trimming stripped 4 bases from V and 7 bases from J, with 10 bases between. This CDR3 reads CASSFDGGTQYF. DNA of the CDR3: TGTGCCAGCAGTTTCGACGGAGGGACCCAGTACTTC.

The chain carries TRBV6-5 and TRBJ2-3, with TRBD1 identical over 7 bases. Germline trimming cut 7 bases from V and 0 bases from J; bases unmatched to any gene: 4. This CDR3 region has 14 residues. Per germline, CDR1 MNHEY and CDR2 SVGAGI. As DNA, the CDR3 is TGTGCCAGCATCCAGACAGGGAGCACAGATACGCAGTATTTT. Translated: CASIQTGSTDTQYF.

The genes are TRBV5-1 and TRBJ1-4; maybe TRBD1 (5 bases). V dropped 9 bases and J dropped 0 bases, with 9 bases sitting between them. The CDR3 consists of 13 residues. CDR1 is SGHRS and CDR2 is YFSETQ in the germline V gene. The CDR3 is CATLTATNEKLFF. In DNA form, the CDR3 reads TGCGCCACCCTGACAGCAACTAATGAAAAACTGTTTTTT.

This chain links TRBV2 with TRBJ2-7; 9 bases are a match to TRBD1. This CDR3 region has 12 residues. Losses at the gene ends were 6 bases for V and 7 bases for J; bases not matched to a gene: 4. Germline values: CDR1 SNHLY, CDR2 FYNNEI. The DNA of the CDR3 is TGTGCCAGCAGCACAGGGGGCGGGGAGCAGTACTTC. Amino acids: CASSTGGGEQYF.

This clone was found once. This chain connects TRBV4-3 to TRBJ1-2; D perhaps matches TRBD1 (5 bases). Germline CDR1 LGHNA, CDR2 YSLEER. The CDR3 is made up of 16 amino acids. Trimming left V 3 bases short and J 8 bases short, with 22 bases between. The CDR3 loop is CASSQLDRTGLKGYTF. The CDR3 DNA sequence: TGCGCCAGCAGCCAGCTTGACCGGACGGGACTCAAGGGCTACACCTTC.

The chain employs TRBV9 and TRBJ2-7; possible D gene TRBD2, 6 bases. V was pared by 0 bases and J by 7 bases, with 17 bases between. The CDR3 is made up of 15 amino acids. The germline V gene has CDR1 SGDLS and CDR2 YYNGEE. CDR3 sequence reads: CASSVVLEGEGEQYF. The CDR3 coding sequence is TGTGCCAGCAGCGTAGTTTTGGAGGGAGAAGGTGAGCAGTACTTC.

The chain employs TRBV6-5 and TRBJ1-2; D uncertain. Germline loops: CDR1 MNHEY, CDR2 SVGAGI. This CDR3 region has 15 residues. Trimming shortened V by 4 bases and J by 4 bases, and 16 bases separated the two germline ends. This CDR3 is CASSSTHVTPYGYTF. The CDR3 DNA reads TGTGCCAGCAGTTCGACTCACGTAACCCCCTATGGCTACACCTTC.

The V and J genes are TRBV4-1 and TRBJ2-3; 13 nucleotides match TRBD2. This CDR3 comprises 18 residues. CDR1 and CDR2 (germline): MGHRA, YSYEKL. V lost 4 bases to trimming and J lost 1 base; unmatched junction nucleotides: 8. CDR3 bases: TGCGCCAGCAGCCTACTAGCGGGGGGGAATCTGCGCACAGATACGCAGTATTTT. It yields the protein CASSLLAGGNLRTDTQYF.

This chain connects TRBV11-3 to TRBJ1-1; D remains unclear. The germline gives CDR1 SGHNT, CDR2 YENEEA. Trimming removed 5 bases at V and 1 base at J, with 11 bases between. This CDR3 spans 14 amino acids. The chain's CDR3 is CASSMGRENTEAFF. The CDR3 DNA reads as TGTGCCAGCAGCATGGGGAGGGAGAACACTGAAGCTTTCTTT.

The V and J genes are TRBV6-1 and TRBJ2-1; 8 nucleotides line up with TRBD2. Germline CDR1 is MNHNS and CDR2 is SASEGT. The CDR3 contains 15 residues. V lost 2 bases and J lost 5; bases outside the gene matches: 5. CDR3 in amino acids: CASSEQGGRNNEQFF. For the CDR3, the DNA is TGTGCCAGCAGTGAACAGGGCGGGAGGAACAATGAGCAGTTCTTC.

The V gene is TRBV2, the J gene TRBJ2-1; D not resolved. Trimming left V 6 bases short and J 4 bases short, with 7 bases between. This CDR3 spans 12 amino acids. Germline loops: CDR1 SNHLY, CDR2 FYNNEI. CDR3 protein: CASSAEYNEQFF. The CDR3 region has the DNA TGTGCCAGCAGCGCGGAGTACAATGAGCAGTTCTTC.

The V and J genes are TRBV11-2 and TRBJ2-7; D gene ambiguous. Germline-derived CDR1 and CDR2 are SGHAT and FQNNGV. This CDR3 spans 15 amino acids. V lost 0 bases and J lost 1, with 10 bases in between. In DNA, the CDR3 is TGTGCCAGCAGCTTAGACTACCAAGAATCCTACGAGCAGTACTTC. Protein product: CASSLDYQESYEQYF.